The text below deals with one TCR beta chain. Its antigen is currently not known. The input lacks base qualities; no much larger clone sits a single base away. Donors were healthy HIV-negative adults with no recently reported acute infections or vaccinations. All donors were Caucasian adults living in Nashville, Tennessee, USA. CD4+ T cells were enriched through magnetic negative selection, after which naive cells were positively selected on CD45RA and the remaining negative fraction served as the memory subset. Blood was collected by leukapheresis, and PBMCs were isolated by Ficoll-Histopaque density gradient centrifugation and then cryopreserved in liquid nitrogen vapor phase. Purity and quantity of every magnetically sorted T cell population were checked by analytical flow cytometry. Genomic DNA was isolated from each sorted fraction and quantified by UV absorbance on a Nanodrop 2000c. These data are taken from a study of shared clonotypes between healthy human individuals (dated by TCRdb to the early 2020s). About the full investigation: The cohort included three men and a couple of women between 18 and 49 years of age. Per donor, three plates each were used for CD4 naive and CD4 memory, two for CD8 naive, and one for CD8 memory. Libraries were prepared and TCR repertoires were sequenced by different laboratories using diverse techniques, in order to increase sequencing depth and limit assay-specific biases. Blood TCR repertoires of 5 or 6 healthy adults were deeply sequenced to estimate repertoire size and the extent of clonotype sharing between individuals. Between about 0.94 and 8.9 billion PBMCs per donor were obtained by leukapheresis. Broader findings and caveats from the paper: Approximately 5% of naive CD4, approximately 3.7% of naive CD8, around 2.3% of memory CD4, and roughly 0.4% of memory CD8 clonotypes were shared across several donors. Based on pairwise subsampling, the degree of clonotype sharing among donors was expected to be affected by sequencing depth. Incomplete sequencing was indicated by rarefaction of sorted-subset datasets, despite the large sequencing depth. The small number of donors limited the genetic and exposure-history diversity represented. Higher generation probabilities were observed for clonotypes shared by all four sorted-subset donors than for non-shared clonotypes. Sampling was restricted to blood, and TCR repertoires in tissue are likely to differ from TCR repertoires in blood. Naive subsets generally had larger estimated clonotype richness than memory subsets did.

From the germline V gene, CDR1 is KGHSH and CDR2 is LQKENI. The germline ends are 19 bases apart after V is trimmed by 2 bases and J by 11 bases. Its CDR3 holds 15 amino acids, cysteine through phenylalanine. Only CDR3 DNA remains: 45 bases, in frame from the first base. Using the deep immunoSEQ assay, TCR CDR3 regions were amplified from genomic DNA by multiplex PCR. For each cell subset, the extracted genomic DNA was distributed evenly across all wells of several immunoSEQ 96-well plates, and each plate served as one replicate. For sorted subsets, approximately 190 ng of genomic DNA, equivalent to roughly 30,000 T cell genomes, went into each replicate PCR. The purified libraries were quantified using a Qubit 3.0 fluorometer, sized with a Bioanalyzer 2100, and then quantified again using the KAPA Library Quantification kit. Every immunoSEQ 96-well plate was sequenced on a dedicated single-read 150-cycle Illumina NextSeq 550 flow cell. The source study handled its data this way. Because only junctional sequences without quality scores were contained in the immunoSEQ output, filtering matching that applied to full-length reads could not be performed. Sequences were annotated with PyIR, a Python wrapper for IgBLAST v1.9, and V/J genes and CDR3 were assigned using IMGT germline references. Reads were filtered out if the reads had weak V/J assignments (E-value above 1e-6), no CDR3, stop codons, out-of-frame junctions, or ambiguous translated residues. V3J clonotypes were defined as sequences sharing the same inferred V gene, J gene, and CDR3 amino acid sequence. To compute the percentage overlap between repertoires, the number of shared unique clonotypes was divided by the size of the smaller repertoire. Repertoire richness was assessed with RTK rarefaction, the Chao1 estimator, and Recon v2.1 estimates of unobserved clonotypes. OLGA was used to compute generation probabilities for all TCRbeta clonotypes that the gDNA method yielded from a handful of donors. In TCRdb, the immuneACCESS table is reduced to in-frame sequences with V and J assigned. These tables do not hold every clone; where another copy was compared, an unresolved V gene accounts for under half, and the others remain unexplained. The V and J calls and clone size come from that table; D and trimming were worked out from the DNA. Present in this sample are 1.4 million or so clones, 98% to 99% of which were seen just once. The ten largest clonotypes hold 0.36% of the sample.

The receptor comes from a man aged 30-40 years in good health. Recombination joined TRBV18 with TRBJ1-5; the D gene is unclear. Source material: naive CD4+ T cells sorted from blood. Interpreted using the paper, the cell subset or site label stands for: CD45RA+ positively selected. The CDR3 region has the sequence CASSPEGSEFGAQHF. DNA sequence: TGTGCCAGCTCACCAGAGGGAAGCGAATTCGGGGCCCAGCATTTT.